The TCR beta chain under discussion was sequenced for a study of T-cell reconstitution after alpha-beta-depleted transplantation in children. V was clipped by 1 base and J by 7 bases, with 16 bases between them. The CDR3 loop spans 15 amino acids. From germline, CDR1 is LGHDT and CDR2 YNNKEL (reference sequence). This clonotype turned up a few times. What it binds is unknown. Study findings and constraints: Several hundred expanded graft clones reportedly gave rise to the alpha-beta T cells present about two months after transplant.

The TCRbeta library was prepared with unique molecular identifiers. TCRdb analysed the PCR reads with MiXCR anew, one entry per CDR3 protein. The table records about 200,000 distinct CDR3 sequences, around 7% of them present only once. The chain couples TRBV3-1 to TRBJ1-2; D not resolved. The starting material was PBMCs, obtained before TCRalphabeta/CD19-depleted stem cell transplant. This receptor was taken from a boy under 10 years old with acute lymphoblastic leukemia, due to receive a stem cell transplant. CDR3 in DNA: TGTGCCAGCAGCCAAGTCAGCCGCTCTGTAAGTGGCTACACCTTC. Translating gives CASSQVSRSVSGYTF. The variable domain in full, with the rest retrieved from reference TRBV3-1 and TRBJ1-2, is DTAVSQTPKYLVTQMGNDKSIKCEQNLGHDTMYWYKQDSKKFLKIMFSYNNKELIINETVPNRFSPKSPDKAHLNLHINSLELGDSAVYFCASSQVSRSVSGYTFGSGTRLTVV.